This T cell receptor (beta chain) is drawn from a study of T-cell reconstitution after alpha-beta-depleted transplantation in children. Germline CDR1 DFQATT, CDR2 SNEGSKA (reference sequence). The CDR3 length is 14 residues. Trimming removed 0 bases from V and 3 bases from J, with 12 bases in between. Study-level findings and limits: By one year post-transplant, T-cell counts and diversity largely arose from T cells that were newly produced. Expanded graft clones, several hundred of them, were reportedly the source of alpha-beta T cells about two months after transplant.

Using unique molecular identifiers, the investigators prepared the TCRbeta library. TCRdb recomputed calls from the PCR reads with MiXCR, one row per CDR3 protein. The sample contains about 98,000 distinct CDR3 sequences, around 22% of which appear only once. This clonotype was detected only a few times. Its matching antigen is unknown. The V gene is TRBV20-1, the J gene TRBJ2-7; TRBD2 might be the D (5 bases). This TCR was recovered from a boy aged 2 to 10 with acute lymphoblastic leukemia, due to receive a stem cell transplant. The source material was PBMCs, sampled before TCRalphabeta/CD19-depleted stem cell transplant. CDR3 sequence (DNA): TGCAGTGCTAGAGATAGAGGACTGCGCTACGAGCAGTACTTC. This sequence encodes CSARDRGLRYEQYF.